The 32 T cell receptor beta chains reported below all come from one sample, sequenced in a study of blood T cell repertoires in COVID-19. Repertoires were generated with immunoSEQ multiplex PCR, while TCRdb's copy carries only in-frame clones and drops some. This repertoire shows more than 200,000 clones, under 90% found once; its top ten account for around 1.8%. Sequencing was performed on PBMCs or T cells enriched from blood (not recorded which). Source of these receptors: a man aged 55 to 70 who had recovered from COVID-19.

This clone has a handful of counts. Other DNA variants within this sample encode the same CDR3. This chain uses TRBV9 with TRBJ1-2; 8 bases are a match to TRBD1. The germline gives CDR1 SGDLS, CDR2 YYNGEE. The CDR3 length is 14 residues. V lost 0 bases and J lost 2; bases outside the gene matches: 0. The CDR3 nucleotides are TGTGCCAGCAGCGTAGGACAGGGGAACTATGGCTACACCTTC. Residues: CASSVGQGNYGYTF. The entire variable domain, with the rest obtained from reference TRBV9 and TRBJ1-2, is as follows: DSGVTQTPKHLITATGQRVTLRCSPRSGDLSVYWYQQSLDQGLQFLIQYYNGEERAKGNILERFSAQQFPDLHSELNLSSLELGDSALYFCASSVGQGNYGYTFGSGTRLTVV.

This clone has a handful of counts. V and J are TRBV6-2 or TRBV6-3 and TRBJ2-3; 9 nucleotides line up with TRBD2. Germline V gives CDR1 MNHEY, CDR2 SVGEGT. The CDR3 is made up of 16 amino acids. Unmatched junction bases numbered 4, after V lost 3 bases and J lost 0 bases. The CDR3 sequence: CASSYRAGGSTDTQYF. CDR3 nucleotide sequence: TGTGCCAGCAGTTATAGAGCGGGGGGTAGCACAGATACGCAGTATTTT.

The J gene is TRBJ2-2, the V gene TRBV7-9; D remains unclear. The CDR3 consists of 13 residues. Germline loops: CDR1 SEHNR, CDR2 FQNEAQ (reference sequence). The V end was cut by 1 base, the J end by 3 bases, with 3 bases between. CDR3 DNA: TGTGCCAGCAGCTTAGTCTACACCGGGGAGCTGTTTTTT. It translates to CASSLVYTGELFF.

This chain links TRBV11-3 with TRBJ2-5; no clear D gene. The CDR3 loop spans 14 amino acids. The V end was cut by 2 bases, the J end by 3 bases, with 10 bases between. Germline V lookup: CDR1 SGHNT, CDR2 YENEEA. CDR3 sequence reads: CASSLRRSKETQYF. The CDR3 DNA is TGTGCCAGCAGCTTACGCCGGAGTAAAGAGACCCAGTACTTC.

The J gene is TRBJ1-5, the V gene TRBV6-5; 7 bases line up with TRBD1. With V trimmed by 4 bases and J by 2 bases, 8 bases remained unmatched. The CDR3 has 16 amino acids. CDR1 is MNHEY and CDR2 is SVGAGI in the germline V gene. In DNA form, the CDR3 reads TGTGCCAGCAGTTCTTTTACAGGGGAGGGCAATCAGCCCCAGCATTTT. It translates to CASSSFTGEGNQPQHF.

This chain connects TRBV12-3 or TRBV12-4 to TRBJ2-3; D unclear. This CDR3 contains 12 residues. Trimming took off 2 bases at V and 4 bases at J, with 4 bases between the two ends. CDR3 sequence reads: CASSLSSDTQYF. In DNA form, the CDR3 reads TGTGCCAGCAGTTTATCGTCAGATACGCAGTATTTT.

A note on this clone: Different DNA sequences within this sample yield the same CDR3. The gene calls are TRBV3-1 (or the pseudogene TRBV3-2) and TRBJ1-1; D remains ambiguous. Germline CDR1 LGHDT, CDR2 YNNKEL (reference sequence). This CDR3 has 12 amino acids. Trimming pared 4 bases from V and 4 bases from J, leaving 7 bases between. The CDR3 loop is CASSLTGTEAFF. The CDR3, as DNA: TGTGCCAGCAGCCTCACGGGCACTGAAGCTTTCTTT.

The rearrangement uses TRBV10-3 and TRBJ1-5; 8 bases are shared with TRBD1. Germline V gene data show CDR1 as ENHRY and CDR2 as SYGVKD. V lost 3 bases to trimming and J lost 9 bases; unmatched junction nucleotides: 10. The CDR3 has 15 amino acids. The CDR3 region has the DNA TGTGCCATCAGTGAAAGGGGGACAGGCGACTTGCCCCAGCATTTT. Residues: CAISERGTGDLPQHF.

The V call is TRBV7-6, the J call TRBJ1-1, with 8 bases fitting TRBD1. Germline V gives CDR1 SGHVS, CDR2 FNYEAQ. This CDR3 contains 15 residues. J gave up 0 bases and V 5 bases, and 5 bases lay outside the gene matches. The CDR3 protein is CASSPRQGMNTEAFF. CDR3 coding DNA: TGTGCCAGCAGCCCAAGACAGGGGATGAACACTGAAGCTTTCTTT.

The chain carries TRBV4-3 and TRBJ1-1; D gene uncertain. Trimming pared 1 base from V and 5 bases from J, leaving 11 bases between. Germline loops: CDR1 LGHNA, CDR2 YSLEER. The CDR3 extends over 14 amino acids. The DNA of the CDR3 is TGCGCCAGCAGCCAAGGAAGGAGCCAGACTGAAGCTTTCTTT. Translation: CASSQGRSQTEAFF.

This chain links TRBV5-1 with TRBJ2-5, with 12 bases fitting TRBD1. The V and J ends lost 4 bases and 5 bases, in that order; junction bases with no gene match: 6. Germline V gives CDR1 SGHRS, CDR2 YFSETQ. CDR3 size: 15 residues. CDR3 sequence: CASSPLGTGGETQYF. CDR3 in DNA: TGCGCCAGCAGCCCTCTTGGGACAGGGGGCGAGACCCAGTACTTC.

This sequence joins TRBV30 and TRBJ2-2, with TRBD1 matching over 7 bases. After removal of 5 bases from V and 6 bases from J, the junction contained 9 bases not matched to a gene. CDR1 is GTSNPN, CDR2 SVGIG, per germline (reference sequence). The CDR3 length is 14 residues. CDR3 in amino acids: CAWSTGAIAGELFF. CDR3 nucleotide sequence: TGTGCCTGGTCAACAGGGGCCATCGCCGGGGAGCTGTTTTTT. Complete variable domain (other parts from reference TRBV30 and TRBJ2-2): SQTIHQWPATLVQPVGSPLSLECTVEGTSNPNLYWYRQAAGRGLQLLFYSVGIGQISSEVPQNLSASRPQDRQFILSSKKLLLSDSGFYLCAWSTGAIAGELFFGEGSRLTVL.

V is TRBV6-5 and J is TRBJ1-2; 9 bases map to TRBD1. From germline, CDR1 is MNHEY and CDR2 SVGAGI. V was clipped by 6 bases and J by 2 bases; unmatched bases: 4. CDR3 size: 14 residues. CDR3 region: CASRTDRGNYGYTF. CDR3 nucleotides: TGTGCCAGCAGGACCGACAGGGGGAACTATGGCTACACCTTC.

This clone was counted a few times. This rearrangement joins TRBV4-3 to TRBJ2-1, with 8 bases matching TRBD2. Germline values: CDR1 LGHNA, CDR2 YSLEER. The junction had 13 bases not matched to a gene; V was cut back by 0 bases and J by 9 bases. CDR3 length: 17 amino acids. The CDR3 DNA follows: TGCGCCAGCAGCCAAGATTCGTTTCGGGGGGGCTCTATTGAGCAGTTCTTC. Translating gives CASSQDSFRGGSIEQFF.

This clone was counted only a few times. The chain is built from TRBV2 and TRBJ1-4, with 7 bases identical to TRBD1. V trimming: 6 bases; J trimming: 3 bases; junction bases outside the gene matches: 1. The CDR3 covers 13 residues. Germline V gives CDR1 SNHLY, CDR2 FYNNEI. CDR3 bases: TGTGCCAGCAGAGGACAGGCTAATGAAAAACTGTTTTTT. Translating gives CASRGQANEKLFF.

The genes are TRBV5-1 and TRBJ1-1; 7 positions agree with TRBD1. The CDR3 has 14 amino acids. CDR1 and CDR2 (germline): SGHRS, YFSETQ. The trim removed 5 bases at V and 6 bases at J, leaving 10 bases unmatched. CDR3 residues: CASSQRQGAAEAFF. CDR3 bases: TGCGCCAGCAGTCAACGACAGGGTGCTGCTGAAGCTTTCTTT.

The chain employs TRBV3-1 (or the pseudogene TRBV3-2) and TRBJ1-4; D ambiguous. Deletions cut 1 base from V and 15 bases from J, with 15 bases between. The germline gives CDR1 LGHDT, CDR2 YNNKEL (reference sequence). The CDR3 spans 13 residues. The CDR3 sequence is CASSQAQATKVFF. In nucleotides, the CDR3 is TGTGCCAGCAGCCAAGCCCAGGCTACAAAGGTGTTTTTT.

This clone turned up a few times. The rearrangement links TRBV4-1 to TRBJ2-1, with a possible D match to TRBD2 (5 bases). Per germline, CDR1 MGHRA and CDR2 YSYEKL. The CDR3 runs 13 residues. V lost 0 bases, J lost 13 bases, and 13 bases lay in between. The CDR3 nucleotides are TGCGCCAGCAGCCAAGATCGGGGAAGTATTCAGTTCTTC. It is translated as CASSQDRGSIQFF.

The genes are TRBV3-1 (or the pseudogene TRBV3-2) and TRBJ2-7, with TRBD1 as a possible D gene (6 bases). CDR3 length: 14 amino acids. Trimming cost V 0 bases and J 7 bases, with 13 bases left between them. Germline values: CDR1 LGHDT, CDR2 YNNKEL (reference sequence). The CDR3 here is CASSQDRGWDEQYF. DNA for the CDR3: TGTGCCAGCAGCCAAGACAGGGGATGGGATGAGCAGTACTTC.

This clone was seen once. This chain connects TRBV7-3 to TRBJ2-1; weak D call: TRBD1 (5 bases). Germline CDR1 is SGHTA and CDR2 is FQGTGA. V dropped 5 bases and J dropped 7 bases, with 15 bases sitting between them. This CDR3 spans 14 amino acids. The CDR3 spells CASSRSGAGNEQFF. The CDR3 DNA is TGTGCCAGCAGCCGCTCGGGCGCAGGGAATGAGCAGTTCTTC.

The chain carries TRBV7-2 and TRBJ2-5, with 7 bases aligning to TRBD1. CDR3 length equals 15 residues. V gave up 5 bases and J gave up 2 bases; unmatched junction bases: 8. CDR1 is SGHTA and CDR2 is FQGNSA in the germline V gene. The CDR3 reads CASSRSGTEQETQYF. CDR3 bases: TGTGCCAGCAGCCGTTCCGGGACAGAGCAAGAGACCCAGTACTTC.

The chain carries TRBV7-2 and TRBJ1-3; D perhaps matches TRBD1 (5 bases). This CDR3 is 15 amino acids long. V lost 0 bases and J 1 base, leaving 7 bases between the germline ends. Germline CDR1 reads SGHTA; CDR2 reads FQGNSA. The CDR3 is CASSLAGGSGNTIYF. CDR3 nucleotide sequence: TGTGCCAGCAGCTTAGCGGGGGGATCTGGAAACACCATATATTTT. Together with reference TRBV7-2 and TRBJ1-3, the CDR3 gives the full variable domain: GAGVSQSPSNKVTEKGKDVELRCDPISGHTALYWYRQSLGQGLEFLIYFQGNSAPDKSGLPSDRFSAERTGGSVSTLTIQRTQQEDSAVYLCASSLAGGSGNTIYFGEGSWLTVV.

The chain uses TRBV30 and TRBJ2-1; TRBD2 agrees at 7 bases. The ends lost 2 bases at V and 8 bases at J; junction bases unmatched: 15. Germline CDR1 and CDR2: GTSNPN and SVGIG (reference sequence). CDR3 length: 16 residues. The CDR3 protein is CAWSRSPPTSPDEQFF. DNA of the CDR3: TGTGCCTGGAGTCGAAGCCCCCCGACTAGCCCGGATGAGCAGTTCTTC.

This sequence joins TRBV4-1 and TRBJ1-6; the D is unclear. Germline values: CDR1 MGHRA, CDR2 YSYEKL. The germline V and J ends were trimmed by 4 bases and 8 bases, with 15 bases remaining between them. CDR3 length equals 15 residues. CDR3 bases: TGCGCCAGCAGCCCCGCCGGGGTTCTGGATTCACCCCTCCACTTT. Its protein product is CASSPAGVLDSPLHF.

The CDR3: CASSYHFGTPGTEAFF. The CDR3 DNA reads TGTGCCAGCAGTTACCATTTCGGGACACCCGGCACTGAAGCTTTCTTT. This chain connects TRBV6-2 or TRBV6-3 to TRBJ1-1, with D tentatively TRBD1 (6 bases). The germline CDR1 and CDR2 sequences are MNHEY and SVGEGT. V lost 2 bases and J lost 4, with 17 bases in between. The CDR3 is made up of 16 amino acids.

This rearrangement joins TRBV23-1 to TRBJ1-1; TRBD1 matches at 7 bases. TRBV23-1 carries the ORF label, with uncertain function. The CDR3 length is 15 residues. Germline trimming cut 5 bases from V and 1 base from J; bases unmatched to any gene: 7. The CDR3 loop is CASSCSGTANTEAFF. CDR3 sequence (DNA): TGCGCCAGCAGTTGCTCCGGGACAGCGAACACTGAAGCTTTCTTT.

This sequence joins TRBV11-2 and TRBJ1-1; D gene ambiguous. V lost 5 bases and J 0 bases, leaving 13 bases between the germline ends. Germline CDR1 is SGHAT and CDR2 is FQNNGV. This CDR3 is 15 amino acids long. The CDR3 region is CASSANRYLNTEAFF. DNA of the CDR3: TGTGCCAGCAGCGCGAACCGGTATCTGAACACTGAAGCTTTCTTT.

This clone was observed a single time. The chain links TRBV4-3 to TRBJ1-2; a possible D gene is TRBD1 (6 bases). Per the germline V gene, CDR1 is LGHNA and CDR2 is YSLEER. The CDR3 sequence is 15 residues long. V was clipped by 0 bases and J by 4 bases, with 12 bases between them. CDR3 bases: TGCGCCAGCAGCCAAGATTACGGGACATTCTATGGCTACACCTTC. Residues: CASSQDYGTFYGYTF.

J is TRBJ2-3 and V is TRBV5-1; 7 bases agree with TRBD2. V shed 0 bases and J 1 base; nucleotides not matched to a gene: 5. The germline V gene encodes CDR1 SGHRS and CDR2 YFSETQ. The CDR3 runs to 16 residues. CDR3 in amino acids: CASSLVDRGGTDTQYF. CDR3 DNA sequence: TGCGCCAGCAGCTTGGTGGACCGGGGGGGCACAGATACGCAGTATTTT.

A single count supports this clone. V usage is TRBV15 and J usage is TRBJ2-1, with 7 bases fitting TRBD1. The CDR3 is 16 residues long. J was trimmed by 5 bases and V by 3 bases; bases with no gene match: 10. The V gene's germline CDR1 is LNHNV and CDR2 YYDKDF (reference sequence). CDR3 in DNA: TGTGCCACCAGCAGGTCAAAAACCGGGACAGACAATGAGCAGTTCTTC. Its translation: CATSRSKTGTDNEQFF. The full variable domain, rest sourced from reference TRBV15 and TRBJ2-1, is DAMVIQNPRYQVTQFGKPVTLSCSQTLNHNVMYWYQQKSSQAPKLLFHYYDKDFNNEADTPDNFQSRRPNTSFCFLDIRSPGLGDTAMYLCATSRSKTGTDNEQFFGPGTRLTVL.

The gene calls are TRBV5-1 and TRBJ1-3, with D possibly being TRBD1 (6 bases). This CDR3 comprises 16 residues. The germline V and J ends were trimmed by 4 bases and 0 bases, with 14 bases remaining between them. Germline CDR1 reads SGHRS; CDR2 reads YFSETQ. CDR3 nucleotide sequence: TGCGCCAGCAGCATAGGACAGAGTTCCTCTGGAAACACCATATATTTT. Translated: CASSIGQSSSGNTIYF.

The chain combines TRBV11-3 with TRBJ2-2, with a tentative D call TRBD1 (6 bases). Germline CDR1 and CDR2: SGHNT and YENEEA. The V gene lost 1 base and the J gene lost 6 bases, with 6 bases spanning the gap. The CDR3 is 13 amino acids. The CDR3: CASSLAGAGELFF. In nucleotides, the CDR3 is TGTGCCAGCAGCTTAGCAGGGGCCGGGGAGCTGTTTTTT.